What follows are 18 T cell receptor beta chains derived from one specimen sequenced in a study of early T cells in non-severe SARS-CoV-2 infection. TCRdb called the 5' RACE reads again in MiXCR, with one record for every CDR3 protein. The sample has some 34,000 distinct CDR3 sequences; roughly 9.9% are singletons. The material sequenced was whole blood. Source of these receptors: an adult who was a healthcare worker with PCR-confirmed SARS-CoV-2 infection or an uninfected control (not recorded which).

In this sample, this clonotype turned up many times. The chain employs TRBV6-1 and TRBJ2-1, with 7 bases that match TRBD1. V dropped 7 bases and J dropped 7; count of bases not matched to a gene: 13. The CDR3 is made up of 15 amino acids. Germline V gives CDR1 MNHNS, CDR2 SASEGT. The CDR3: CASTPDRIGGNEQFF. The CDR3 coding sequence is TGTGCCAGCACCCCGGACAGGATTGGCGGGAATGAGCAGTTCTTC.

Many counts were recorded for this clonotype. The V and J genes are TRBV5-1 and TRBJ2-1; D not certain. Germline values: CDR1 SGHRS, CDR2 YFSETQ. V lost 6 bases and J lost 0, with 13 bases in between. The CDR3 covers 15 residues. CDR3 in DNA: TGCGCCAGCACCATAGACCCCTACTCCTACAATGAGCAGTTCTTC. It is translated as CASTIDPYSYNEQFF.

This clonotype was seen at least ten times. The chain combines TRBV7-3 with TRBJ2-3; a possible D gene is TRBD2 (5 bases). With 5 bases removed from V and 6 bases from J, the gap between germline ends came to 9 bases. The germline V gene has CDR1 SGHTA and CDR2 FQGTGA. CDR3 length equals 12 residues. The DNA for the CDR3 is TGTGCCAGCAGCGCAGGCGGGGATACGCAGTATTTT. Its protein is CASSAGGDTQYF.

The chain's CDR3 is CARRGGTGEQYF. Here the CDR3 DNA reads TGCGCCAGGAGGGGCGGGACAGGGGAGCAGTACTTC. The gene calls are TRBV4-3 and TRBJ2-7; 9 bases fit TRBD1. From germline, CDR1 is LGHNA and CDR2 YSLEER. The CDR3 extends over 12 amino acids. With V trimmed by 9 bases and J by 7 bases, 7 bases remained unmatched.

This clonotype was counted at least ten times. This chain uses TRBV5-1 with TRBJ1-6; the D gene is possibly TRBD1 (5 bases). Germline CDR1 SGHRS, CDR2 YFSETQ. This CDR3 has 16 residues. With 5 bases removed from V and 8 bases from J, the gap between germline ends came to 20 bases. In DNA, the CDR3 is TGCGCCAGCAGTTGGGGCGGCATCGCATCCTATTCACCCCTCCACTTT. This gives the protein CASSWGGIASYSPLHF. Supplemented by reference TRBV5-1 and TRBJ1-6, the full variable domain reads KAGVTQTPRYLIKTRGQQVTLSCSPISGHRSVSWYQQTPGQGLQFLFEYFSETQRNKGNFPGRFSGRQFSNSRSEMNVSTLELGDSALYLCASSWGGIASYSPLHFGNGTRLTVT.

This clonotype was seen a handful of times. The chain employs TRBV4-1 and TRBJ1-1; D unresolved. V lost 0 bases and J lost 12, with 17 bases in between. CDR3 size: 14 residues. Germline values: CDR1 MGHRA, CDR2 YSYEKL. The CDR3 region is CASSQEVPISGTFF. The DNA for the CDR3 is TGCGCCAGCAGCCAAGAAGTACCCATCTCGGGAACTTTCTTT.

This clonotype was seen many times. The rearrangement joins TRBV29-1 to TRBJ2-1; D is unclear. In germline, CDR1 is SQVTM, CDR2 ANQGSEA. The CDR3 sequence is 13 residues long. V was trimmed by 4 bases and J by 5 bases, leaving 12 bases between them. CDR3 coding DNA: TGCAGCGTTGGGGTCTCGGTGGACAATGAGCAGTTCTTC. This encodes CSVGVSVDNEQFF.

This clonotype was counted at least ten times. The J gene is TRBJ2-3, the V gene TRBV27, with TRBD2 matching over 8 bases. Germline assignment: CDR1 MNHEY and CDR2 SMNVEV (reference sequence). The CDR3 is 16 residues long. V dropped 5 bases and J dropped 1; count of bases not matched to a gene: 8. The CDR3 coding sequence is TGTGCCAGCAGTCCTTTTGCGGGACTAGGCACAGATACGCAGTATTTT. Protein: CASSPFAGLGTDTQYF.

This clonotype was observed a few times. DNA for the CDR3: TGTGCCACCGGGACAGGGGGCGCGGGTGGAAACACCATATATTTT. Amino acids: CATGTGGAGGNTIYF. The chain links TRBV15 to TRBJ1-3, with TRBD1 matching 12 bases. The germline V gene encodes CDR1 LNHNV and CDR2 YYDKDF (reference sequence). V lost 8 bases and J lost 3; bases outside the gene matches: 5. The CDR3 has 15 residues.

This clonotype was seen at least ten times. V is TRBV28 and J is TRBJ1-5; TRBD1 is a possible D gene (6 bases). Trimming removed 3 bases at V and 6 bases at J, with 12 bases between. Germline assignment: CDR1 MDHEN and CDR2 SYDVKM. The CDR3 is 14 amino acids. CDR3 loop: CASSLLRGGQPQHF. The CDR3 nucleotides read TGTGCCAGCAGTTTGTTACGAGGGGGTCAGCCCCAGCATTTT. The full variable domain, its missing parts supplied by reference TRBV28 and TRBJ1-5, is DVKVTQSSRYLVKRTGEKVFLECVQDMDHENMFWYRQDPGLGLRLIYFSYDVKMKEKGDIPEGYSVSREKKERFSLILESASTNQTSMYLCASSLLRGGQPQHFGDGTRLSIL.

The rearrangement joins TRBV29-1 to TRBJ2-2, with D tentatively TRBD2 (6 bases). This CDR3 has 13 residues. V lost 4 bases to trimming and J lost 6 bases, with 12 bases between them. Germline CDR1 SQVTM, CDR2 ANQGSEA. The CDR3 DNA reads TGCAGCGTTGCGCCTAGCGCTCCCGGGGAGCTGTTTTTT. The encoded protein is CSVAPSAPGELFF.

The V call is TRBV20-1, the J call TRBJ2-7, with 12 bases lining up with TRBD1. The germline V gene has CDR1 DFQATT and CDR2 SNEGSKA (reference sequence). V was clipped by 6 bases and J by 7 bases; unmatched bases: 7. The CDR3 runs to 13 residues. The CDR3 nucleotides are TGCAGTGCCGGGGGACAGGGGGCGAGAGAGCAGTACTTC. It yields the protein CSAGGQGAREQYF.

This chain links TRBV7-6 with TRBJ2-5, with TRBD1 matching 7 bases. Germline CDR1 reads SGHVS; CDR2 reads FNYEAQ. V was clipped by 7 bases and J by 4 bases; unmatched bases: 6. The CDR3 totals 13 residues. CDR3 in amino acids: CASTPTGAETQYF. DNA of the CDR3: TGTGCCAGCACCCCTACAGGGGCAGAGACCCAGTACTTC. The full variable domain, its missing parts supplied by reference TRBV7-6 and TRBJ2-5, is GAGVSQSPRYKVTKRGQDVALRCDPISGHVSLYWYRQALGQGPEFLTYFNYEAQQDKSGLPNDRFSAERPEGSISTLTIQRTEQRDSAMYRCASTPTGAETQYFGPGTRLLVL.

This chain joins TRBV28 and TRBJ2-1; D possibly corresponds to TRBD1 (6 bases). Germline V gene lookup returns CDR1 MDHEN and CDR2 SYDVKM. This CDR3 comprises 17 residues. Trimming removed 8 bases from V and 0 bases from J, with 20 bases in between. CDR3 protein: CASPPASGTSSYNEQFF. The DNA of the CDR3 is TGTGCCAGCCCGCCCGCATCCGGGACAAGCTCCTACAATGAGCAGTTCTTC.

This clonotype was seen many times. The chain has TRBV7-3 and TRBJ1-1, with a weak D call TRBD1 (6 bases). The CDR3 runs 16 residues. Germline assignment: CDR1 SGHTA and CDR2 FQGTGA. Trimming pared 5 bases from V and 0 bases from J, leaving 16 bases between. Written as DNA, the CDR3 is TGTGCCAGCAGCAATCAAGGGGGTTCCCTGAACACTGAAGCTTTCTTT. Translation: CASSNQGGSLNTEAFF.

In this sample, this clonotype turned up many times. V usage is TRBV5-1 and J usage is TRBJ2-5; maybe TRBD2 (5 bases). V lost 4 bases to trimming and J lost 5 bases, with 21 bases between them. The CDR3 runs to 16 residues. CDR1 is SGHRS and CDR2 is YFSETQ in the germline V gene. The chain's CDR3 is CASSLSRSGSGETQYF. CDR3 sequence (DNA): TGCGCCAGCAGCCTGTCCCGGTCGGGCTCGGGGGAGACCCAGTACTTC.

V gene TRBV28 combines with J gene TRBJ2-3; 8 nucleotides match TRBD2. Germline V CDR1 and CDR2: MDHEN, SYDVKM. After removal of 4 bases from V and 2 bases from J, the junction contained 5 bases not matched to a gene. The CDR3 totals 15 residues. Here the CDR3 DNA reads TGTGCCAGCAGTTCCCGGGGGGGGATCACAGATACGCAGTATTTT. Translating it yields CASSSRGGITDTQYF.

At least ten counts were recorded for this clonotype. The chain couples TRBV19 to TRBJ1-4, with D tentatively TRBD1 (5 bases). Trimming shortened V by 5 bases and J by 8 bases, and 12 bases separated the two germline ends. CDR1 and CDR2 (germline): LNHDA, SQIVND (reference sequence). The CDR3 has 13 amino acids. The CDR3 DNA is TGTGCCAGTAGTCGGAAGGGGCGCGAAAAACTGTTTTTT. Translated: CASSRKGREKLFF.